The text below deals with one TCR beta chain. Its target is unknown. The data stem from a study of cytomegalovirus exposure and HLA in healthy donors. The CDR3 consists of 15 residues. V shed 6 bases and J 3 bases; nucleotides not matched to a gene: 4. Germline V gives CDR1 MNHNY, CDR2 SVGAGI (reference sequence). 13 Jbeta primers and 60 Vbeta primers were used for the PCR. Clones were read by immunoSEQ multiplex PCR, and TCRdb kept only the in-frame ones, dropping some. This sample's table has some 150,000 clones. Study observations and caveats: Earlier analysis looked at TCR beta V segments, and most were productive about 87% or about 30% of the time. An analysis was carried out at a later point. It showed that HLA-associated TCR beta chains were more clonally expanded than equally common non-associated chains. Most TCR sequences were seen very rarely across donors, but some public TCRs occurred in many.

This cohort consisted of healthy bone marrow donors. This clonotype was sampled from a woman under 30 in good health and CMV-seronegative. V usage is TRBV6-6 and J usage is TRBJ2-1; 11 nucleotides agree with TRBD2. The sequenced material came from PBMCs. CDR3: CASRKLAGVYNEQFF. CDR3 nucleotide sequence: TGTGCCAGCAGAAAACTAGCGGGGGTCTACAATGAGCAGTTCTTC.